This record covers a single T cell receptor (beta chain). This specimen comes from a study of T cell changes during pregnancy in multiple sclerosis. Profiled with immunoSEQ multiplex PCR; TCRdb holds only in-frame clones, not every one. The sample lists 50,000 to 65,000 clones; about 91% were seen once. The material was peripheral blood, obtained after pregnancy. The receptor's source is a female donor with multiple sclerosis, enrolled in a pregnancy study.

The CDR3 region has the DNA TGTGCCAGCAGCTTACAGCCGGGAGGCACTGAAGCTTTCTTT. It yields the protein CASSLQPGGTEAFF. The genes are TRBV7-9 and TRBJ1-1; D call uncertain. Trimming removed 2 bases at V and 4 bases at J, with 11 bases between. CDR3 length: 14 amino acids. From germline, CDR1 is SEHNR and CDR2 FQNEAQ (reference sequence).